The next 30 T cell receptor beta chains were all read from a single sample in a study of T cell repertoires in cytomegalovirus infection. TCRdb fed the reads into MiXCR, producing one record per CDR3 protein. In the table there are some 920,000 distinct CDR3 sequences, approximately 31% of which are singletons. No antigen has been identified for these receptors. The specimen was cultured CD8+ T cells from PBMCs, collected from culture after CMV antigen stimulation. These receptors were obtained from a human donor in good health (CMV status not recorded). Some clones in this sample may be carry-over from other donors' samples.

V usage is TRBV6-1 and J usage is TRBJ2-1, with a tentative D call TRBD1 (5 bases). The CDR3 length is 18 residues. Trimming took 1 base from V and 0 from J, leaving 16 bases between them. The germline gives CDR1 MNHNS, CDR2 SASEGT. The CDR3 DNA reads TGTGCCAGCAGTGAAGGGGGCCGGATAACGAGCTCCTACAATGAGCAGTTCTTC. Translation: CASSEGGRITSSYNEQFF.

The rearrangement uses TRBV7-9 and TRBJ2-3, with 15 bases lining up with TRBD2. Germline-derived CDR1 and CDR2 are SEHNR and FQNEAQ (reference sequence). The CDR3 has 18 amino acids. V gave up 5 bases and J gave up 3 bases; unmatched junction bases: 9. The CDR3 bases are TGTGCCAGCAGCCCAGGACTAGCGGGGGGGCTAGATACAGATACGCAGTATTTT. It yields the protein CASSPGLAGGLDTDTQYF.

The genes are TRBV7-9 and TRBJ1-2; TRBD1 is a possible D gene (5 bases). The CDR3 has 12 amino acids. Trimming took off 10 bases at V and 4 bases at J, with 13 bases between the two ends. Germline loops: CDR1 SEHNR, CDR2 FQNEAQ (reference sequence). CDR3 amino acids: CAIHRTPYGYTF. The CDR3 region has the DNA TGTGCCATCCACAGGACCCCCTATGGCTACACCTTC.

The V call is TRBV29-1, the J call TRBJ2-2, with D unresolved. Germline-derived CDR1 and CDR2 are SQVTM and ANQGSEA. The CDR3 totals 12 residues. V gave up 6 bases and J gave up 4 bases, with 9 bases separating them. In DNA form, the CDR3 reads TGCAGCGTGTATTGGAGCACCGGGGAGCTGTTTTTT. It encodes CSVYWSTGELFF.

The gene calls are TRBV24-1 and TRBJ2-1, with 11 nucleotides matching TRBD1. Germline lookup yields CDR1 KGHDR and CDR2 SFDVKD. The length of the CDR3 is 14 residues. With V trimmed by 9 bases and J by 5 bases, 5 bases remained unmatched. The CDR3: CATLSGQGDNEQFF. The CDR3 DNA reads TGTGCCACCCTTTCGGGACAGGGGGACAATGAGCAGTTCTTC.

The chain is built from TRBV20-1 and TRBJ1-5; TRBD1 might be the D (5 bases). The V gene lost 0 bases and the J gene lost 8 bases, with 26 bases spanning the gap. The germline V gene has CDR1 DFQATT and CDR2 SNEGSKA (reference sequence). CDR3 length: 18 residues. CDR3 loop: CSARDSTEGLLGVEPQHF. For the CDR3, the DNA is TGCAGTGCTAGAGACTCCACGGAGGGGTTGTTAGGGGTTGAGCCCCAGCATTTT.

Ten or more counts support this clonotype. V gene TRBV27 combines with J gene TRBJ1-1; TRBD1 agrees at 11 bases. The V and J ends lost 5 bases and 4 bases, in that order; junction bases with no gene match: 6. CDR3 length: 15 amino acids. Germline V gives CDR1 MNHEY, CDR2 SMNVEV (reference sequence). As DNA, the CDR3 is TGTGCCAGCAGTCCGGGACAGGGGGTAGGCACTGAAGCTTTCTTT. It translates to CASSPGQGVGTEAFF.

V usage is TRBV5-4 and J usage is TRBJ1-2, with TRBD1 matching over 7 bases. CDR1 is SGHNT, CDR2 YYREEE, per germline (reference sequence). CDR3 size: 12 residues. With 9 bases clipped from V and 6 bases from J, the junction kept 8 bases outside the gene matches. The CDR3 sequence is CAISGTDHGYTF. The CDR3 nucleotides read TGTGCCATTTCCGGGACAGATCATGGCTACACCTTC.

The CDR3 spells CATRGTGSDEQFF. CDR3 nucleotides: TGTGCCACCAGAGGGACAGGGTCCGATGAGCAGTTCTTC. The chain links TRBV15 to TRBJ2-1; 9 nucleotides match TRBD1. J gave up 8 bases and V 6 bases, and 5 bases lay outside the gene matches. The germline CDR1 and CDR2 sequences are LNHNV and YYDKDF (reference sequence). There are 13 residues in the CDR3.

V gene TRBV27 combines with J gene TRBJ2-5; D remains ambiguous. CDR1 MNHEY and CDR2 SMNVEV come from the germline V gene (reference sequence). CDR3 length: 15 residues. V was clipped by 5 bases and J by 5 bases, with 18 bases between them. The DNA for the CDR3 is TGTGCCAGCAGTCCAAGACCCTTCCAACAGGAGACCCAGTACTTC. It is translated as CASSPRPFQQETQYF.

The sample holds a few counts of this clonotype. The chain is built from TRBV7-9 and TRBJ2-7; D not resolved. The V and J ends lost 4 bases and 6 bases respectively, with 10 bases between them. CDR1 is SEHNR and CDR2 is FQNEAQ in the germline V gene (reference sequence). CDR3 length: 12 amino acids. DNA of the CDR3: TGTGCCAGCAGCTCAATGGCCGTCGAGCAGTACTTC. As protein: CASSSMAVEQYF.

This clonotype was seen repeatedly, ten times or more. This chain joins TRBV7-9 and TRBJ2-1; TRBD2 agrees at 8 bases. The CDR3 loop spans 18 amino acids. V gave up 7 bases and J gave up 0 bases; unmatched junction bases: 14. The germline CDR1 and CDR2 sequences are SEHNR and FQNEAQ (reference sequence). The CDR3 DNA reads as TGTGCCAGCACCCCTGGAGCGGGGGCTCCCTACTCCTACAATGAGCAGTTCTTC. The encoded protein is CASTPGAGAPYSYNEQFF.

Only a few counts were recorded for this clonotype. The chain couples TRBV7-9 to TRBJ2-1, with a tentative D call TRBD1 (9 bases). V gave up 2 bases and J gave up 0 bases, with 20 bases separating them. Germline V CDR1 and CDR2: SEHNR, FQNEAQ (reference sequence). The CDR3 extends over 19 amino acids. Here the CDR3 DNA reads TGTGCCAGCAGCTTAAACCCGGGACAGGGACTAGACTCCTACAATGAGCAGTTCTTC. Protein: CASSLNPGQGLDSYNEQFF. Full variable domain (rest looked up from reference TRBV7-9 and TRBJ2-1): DTGVSQNPRHKITKRGQNVTFRCDPISEHNRLYWYRQTLGQGPEFLTYFQNEAQLEKSRLLSDRFSAERPKGSFSTLEIQRTEQGDSAMYLCASSLNPGQGLDSYNEQFFGPGTRLTVL.

The chain has TRBV29-1 and TRBJ2-2; perhaps TRBD2 as D (5 bases). Trimming shortened V by 4 bases and J by 6 bases, and 9 bases separated the two germline ends. The CDR3 is 12 residues long. Germline V lookup: CDR1 SQVTM, CDR2 ANQGSEA. The CDR3 region has the DNA TGCAGCGTTGGTAGCGACGCCGGGGAGCTGTTTTTT. It encodes CSVGSDAGELFF.

The CDR3 DNA reads TGTGCCAGCAGCCCCGGCGCTATCCGGAGGCAAGAGACCCAGTACTTC. Its protein product is CASSPGAIRRQETQYF. The chain couples TRBV7-6 to TRBJ2-5; a possible D gene is TRBD2 (5 bases). The CDR3 totals 16 residues. Deletions cut 5 bases from V and 2 bases from J, with 18 bases between. Germline CDR1 reads SGHVS; CDR2 reads FNYEAQ.

V and J are TRBV12-5 and TRBJ2-5, with 8 nucleotides matching TRBD1. Germline V CDR1 and CDR2: LGHNT, FRNRAP. V lost 3 bases, J lost 1 base, and 13 bases stayed unmatched. The length of the CDR3 is 18 residues. CDR3 nucleotides: TGTGCTAGTGGTTTTTCCGGTACTGGACAGGGCGTCCAAGAGACCCAGTACTTC. Translating it yields CASGFSGTGQGVQETQYF. The whole variable domain, remainder taken from reference TRBV12-5 and TRBJ2-5, is DARVTQTPRHKVTEMGQEVTMRCQPILGHNTVFWYRQTMMQGLELLAYFRNRAPLDDSGMPKDRFSAEMPDATLATLKIQPSEPRDSAVYFCASGFSGTGQGVQETQYFGPGTRLLVL.

This clonotype came up a few times. The chain is built from TRBV7-6 and TRBJ2-2, with 8 bases aligning to TRBD2. The CDR3 is 15 residues long. Germline CDR1 SGHVS, CDR2 FNYEAQ. V trimming: 4 bases; J trimming: 3 bases; junction bases outside the gene matches: 4. CDR3 nucleotides: TGTGCCAGCAGCTCCGGGGGGGGATACACCGGGGAGCTGTTTTTT. It yields the protein CASSSGGGYTGELFF.

The V call is TRBV20-1, the J call TRBJ2-1; 9 positions agree with TRBD1. CDR1 DFQATT and CDR2 SNEGSKA come from the germline V gene (reference sequence). The CDR3 is made up of 16 amino acids. The ends lost 0 bases at V and 2 bases at J; junction bases unmatched: 5. CDR3 protein: CSARDRHRGPYNEQFF. The DNA of the CDR3 is TGCAGTGCTAGAGATCGTCACAGGGGGCCCTACAATGAGCAGTTCTTC.

The V call is TRBV4-1, the J call TRBJ2-3, with 15 positions matching TRBD2. The germline V gene has CDR1 MGHRA and CDR2 YSYEKL. The CDR3 loop spans 17 amino acids. The ends lost 4 bases at V and 4 bases at J; junction bases unmatched: 6. The CDR3: CASSPGTSGGQADTQYF. The CDR3 DNA reads as TGCGCCAGCAGCCCTGGGACTAGCGGGGGGCAGGCAGATACGCAGTATTTT.

The chain employs TRBV28 and TRBJ2-7, with D possibly called TRBD1 or TRBD2 (5 bases each). CDR3 size: 15 residues. Germline CDR1 and CDR2: MDHEN and SYDVKM. The V end lost 4 bases, the J end lost 1 base, and 14 bases lay between the germline ends. The CDR3 loop is CASSSRWGRSYEQYV. CDR3 nucleotides: TGTGCCAGCAGTTCCCGCTGGGGACGGTCCTACGAGCAGTACGTC.

The chain links TRBV20-1 to TRBJ2-2; D is unclear. CDR1 and CDR2 (germline): DFQATT, SNEGSKA (reference sequence). The CDR3 extends over 13 amino acids. Trimming cost V 4 bases and J 4 bases, with 10 bases left between them. The CDR3 sequence: CSAIMESTGELFF. The CDR3 coding sequence is TGCAGTGCTATAATGGAAAGCACCGGGGAGCTGTTTTTT.

The chain combines TRBV6-2 or TRBV6-3 with TRBJ1-5; unclear D gene. Deletions cut 2 bases from V and 7 bases from J, with 12 bases between. CDR3 length: 14 amino acids. The germline V gene has CDR1 MNHEY and CDR2 SVGEGT. CDR3 amino acids: CASSYTAVGQPQHF. Written as DNA, the CDR3 is TGTGCCAGCAGTTACACGGCCGTTGGGCAGCCCCAGCATTTT.

This chain joins TRBV19 and TRBJ2-3, with TRBD1 as a possible D gene (6 bases). V was cut by 2 bases and J by 2 bases, with 32 bases left in between. CDR3 length equals 22 residues. CDR1 is LNHDA, CDR2 SQIVND, per germline (reference sequence). CDR3 sequence: CASSITGWVPPAPTGPTDTQYF. The CDR3 bases are TGTGCCAGTAGTATAACGGGCTGGGTTCCCCCTGCCCCGACAGGACCCACAGATACGCAGTATTTT.

This clonotype was observed at least ten times. The chain carries TRBV7-6 and TRBJ1-2; D is unclear. Trimming took 2 bases from V and 6 from J, leaving 16 bases between them. Per germline, CDR1 SGHVS and CDR2 FNYEAQ. The CDR3 has 15 residues. The CDR3 coding sequence is TGTGCCAGCAGCTTATATTTATCGGGCGGGGATGGCTACACCTTC. Residues: CASSLYLSGGDGYTF.

This clonotype was picked up many times. The genes are TRBV7-6 and TRBJ2-5; the D gene is possibly TRBD2 (5 bases). CDR3 length: 15 amino acids. The V end lost 5 bases, the J end lost 1 base, and 14 bases lay between the germline ends. The germline CDR1 and CDR2 sequences are SGHVS and FNYEAQ. CDR3: CASSPGNGLQETQYF. CDR3 DNA sequence: TGTGCCAGCAGCCCCGGGAACGGTCTCCAAGAGACCCAGTACTTC.

This clonotype was observed many times. The chain has TRBV7-2 and TRBJ2-7; D may correspond to TRBD1 or TRBD2 (5 bases each). V was shortened by 0 bases and J by 6 bases, with 15 bases between the two germline ends. This CDR3 has 15 amino acids. Germline-derived CDR1 and CDR2 are SGHTA and FQGNSA. The CDR3 loop reads CASSLAGRGASEQYF. Written as DNA, the CDR3 is TGTGCCAGCAGCTTAGCCGGCAGAGGGGCTAGCGAGCAGTACTTC.

The chain is built from TRBV7-9 and TRBJ2-3; D ambiguous. The V gene's germline CDR1 is SEHNR and CDR2 FQNEAQ (reference sequence). The CDR3 runs 16 residues. V was clipped by 2 bases and J by 4 bases, with 16 bases between them. The CDR3 is CASSLIGIINPDTQYF. The CDR3 DNA reads as TGTGCCAGCAGCTTAATCGGCATAATAAATCCAGATACGCAGTATTTT.

This chain links TRBV10-3 with TRBJ1-1; D not resolved. Trimming cost V 0 bases and J 9 bases, with 11 bases left between them. Looked up from germline, CDR1 is ENHRY and CDR2 is SYGVKD. The CDR3 is 13 amino acids. CDR3 in DNA: TGTGCCATCAGTGAGTCTATCGGCAGTCAAGCTTTCTTT. This encodes CAISESIGSQAFF.

This clonotype was counted many times. This chain uses TRBV19 with TRBJ2-7; 10 bases are a match to TRBD2. Germline CDR1 is LNHDA and CDR2 is SQIVND (reference sequence). The CDR3 runs to 12 residues. The trim removed 5 bases at V and 9 bases at J, leaving 4 bases unmatched. The CDR3: CASSSGTSVQYF. Written as DNA, the CDR3 is TGTGCCAGTAGTTCCGGGACTAGCGTGCAGTACTTC.

The chain recombines TRBV20-1 with TRBJ2-2; 13 bases are shared with TRBD2. CDR3 length equals 17 residues. The J segment lost 6 bases and the V segment lost 5 bases, leaving 12 bases of the junction unmatched. The germline V gene has CDR1 DFQATT and CDR2 SNEGSKA (reference sequence). CDR3 nucleotides: TGCAGTGCTCCCGTCGAGGGACTAGCGGGGTTGGCCGGGGAGCTGTTTTTT. Its translation: CSAPVEGLAGLAGELFF.